This T cell receptor beta chain was obtained from a study of T cells in Graves' hyperthyroidism and ophthalmopathy. Broader study findings: The model foresaw ophthalmopathy a median roughly 6 months prior to onset.

Amplification targeted TCR beta CDR3 regions from RNA transcripts. The primer set for the first-round RT-PCR of the TCR CDR3 was HTBI. Via MiXCR, TCRdb re-called the multiplex PCR reads, giving one row per CDR3 protein. The sample consists of some 620,000 distinct CDR3 sequences, around 15% of them appearing once. The V gene end was trimmed by 2 bases and the J gene end by 6 bases; junction bases not matched to a gene: 10. Germline V gene data show CDR1 as SGHAT and CDR2 as FQNNGV. This CDR3 region has 18 residues. In the case of this clonotype: Its antigen remains unidentified.

The chain carries TRBV11-2 and TRBJ2-1, with TRBD2 identical over 13 bases. This receptor was identified in a woman in her twenties or thirties with Graves' hyperthyroidism. The sample was blood. The CDR3 reads CASSLYGWTSGRPNEQFF. The CDR3 region has the DNA TGTGCCAGCAGCTTATACGGGTGGACTAGCGGGAGACCCAATGAGCAGTTCTTC.